This TCR beta chain was documented in a study of T cell repertoires in cytomegalovirus infection. Study-wide context: Recently identified HLA-C-restricted CMV epitopes were among the peptides used. Public signatures in TCR beta pointed to CMV infection and matching HLA type. Study-wide findings and caveats: CMV-specific HLA-C-restricted TCR beta clonotypes dominated the ex vivo response. Carriage of CMV together with the relevant HLA was identifiable through cumulative public TCR beta family frequency.

Concerning this clonotype itself: The antigen is not known.

This CDR3 comprises 16 residues. Germline CDR1 reads MNHEY; CDR2 reads SVGAGI. Trimming pared 5 bases from V and 2 bases from J, leaving 19 bases between. MiXCR was run by TCRdb on the reads, yielding one entry per CDR3 protein. Of 750,000 to 950,000 distinct CDR3 sequences listed, approximately 32% are singletons. The chain is built from TRBV6-5 and TRBJ2-7, with D maybe TRBD1 (6 bases). The receptor was isolated from a human donor in good health (CMV status not recorded). Some clones in this sample may be carry-over from other donors' samples. The source was cultured CD8+ T cells from PBMCs, collected from culture after CMV antigen stimulation. Written as DNA, the CDR3 is TGTGCCAGCAGTAAGACAGGATTCTCCGTCACCTACGAGCAGTACTTC. The encoded protein is CASSKTGFSVTYEQYF.